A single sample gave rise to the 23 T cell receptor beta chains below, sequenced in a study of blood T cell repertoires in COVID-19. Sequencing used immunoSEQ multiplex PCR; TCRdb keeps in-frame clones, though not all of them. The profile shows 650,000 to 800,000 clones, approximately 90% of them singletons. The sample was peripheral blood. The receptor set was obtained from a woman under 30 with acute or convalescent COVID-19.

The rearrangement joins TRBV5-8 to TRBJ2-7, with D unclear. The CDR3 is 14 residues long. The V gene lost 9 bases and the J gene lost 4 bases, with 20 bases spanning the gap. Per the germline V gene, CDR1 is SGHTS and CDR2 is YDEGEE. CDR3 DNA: TGTGCCACCGCCCGGCAAACCGGAGATTACGAGCAGTACTTC. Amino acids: CATARQTGDYEQYF.

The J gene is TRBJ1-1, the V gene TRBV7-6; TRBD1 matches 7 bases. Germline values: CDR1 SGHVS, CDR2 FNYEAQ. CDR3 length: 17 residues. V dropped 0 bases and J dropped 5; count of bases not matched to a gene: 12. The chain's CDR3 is CASSLAGGASGATEAFF. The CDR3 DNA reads TGTGCCAGCAGCTTAGCAGGGGGCGCGAGTGGGGCAACTGAAGCTTTCTTT.

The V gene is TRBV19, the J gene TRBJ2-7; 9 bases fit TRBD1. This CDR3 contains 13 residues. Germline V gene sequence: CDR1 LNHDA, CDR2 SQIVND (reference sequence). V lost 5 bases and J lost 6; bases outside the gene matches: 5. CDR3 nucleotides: TGTGCCAGTAGTTGGGACAGGGAGGGCGAGCAGTACTTC. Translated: CASSWDREGEQYF.

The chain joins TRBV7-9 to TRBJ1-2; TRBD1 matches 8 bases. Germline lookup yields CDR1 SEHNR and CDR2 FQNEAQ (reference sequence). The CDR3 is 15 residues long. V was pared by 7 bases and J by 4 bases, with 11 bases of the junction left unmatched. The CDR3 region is CASITPGQDLYGYTF. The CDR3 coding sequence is TGTGCCAGCATCACCCCGGGACAGGACCTCTATGGCTACACCTTC.

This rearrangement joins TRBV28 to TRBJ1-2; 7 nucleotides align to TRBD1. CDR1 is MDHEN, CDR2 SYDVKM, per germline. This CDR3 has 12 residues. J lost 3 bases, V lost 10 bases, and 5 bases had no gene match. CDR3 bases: TGTGCCACCGGCGGGACAGACTATGGCTACACCTTC. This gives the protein CATGGTDYGYTF.

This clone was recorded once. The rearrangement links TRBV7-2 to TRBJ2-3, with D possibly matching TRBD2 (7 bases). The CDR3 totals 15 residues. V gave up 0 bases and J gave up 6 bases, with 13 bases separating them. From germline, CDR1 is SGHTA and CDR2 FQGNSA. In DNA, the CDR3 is TGTGCCAGCAGCTTAGCGGGGGGGCCTAGTGATACGCAGTATTTT. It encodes CASSLAGGPSDTQYF.

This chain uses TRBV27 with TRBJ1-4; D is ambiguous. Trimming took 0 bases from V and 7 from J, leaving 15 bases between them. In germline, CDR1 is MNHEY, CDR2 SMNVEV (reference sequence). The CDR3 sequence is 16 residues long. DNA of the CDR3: TGTGCCAGCAGTTTATCGTCGTCAGGCCCGTCTGAAAAACTGTTTTTT. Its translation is CASSLSSSGPSEKLFF.

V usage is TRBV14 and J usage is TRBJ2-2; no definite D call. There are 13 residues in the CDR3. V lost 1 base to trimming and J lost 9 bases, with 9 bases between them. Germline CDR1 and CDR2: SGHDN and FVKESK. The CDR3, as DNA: TGTGCCAGCAGCCAAGGCCGGGTTCGGGAGCTGTTTTTT. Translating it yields CASSQGRVRELFF. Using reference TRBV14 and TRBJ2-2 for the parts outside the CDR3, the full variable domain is EAGVTQFPSHSVIEKGQTVTLRCDPISGHDNLYWYRRVMGKEIKFLLHFVKESKQDESGMPNNRFLAERTGGTYSTLKVQPAELEDSGVYFCASSQGRVRELFFGEGSRLTVL.

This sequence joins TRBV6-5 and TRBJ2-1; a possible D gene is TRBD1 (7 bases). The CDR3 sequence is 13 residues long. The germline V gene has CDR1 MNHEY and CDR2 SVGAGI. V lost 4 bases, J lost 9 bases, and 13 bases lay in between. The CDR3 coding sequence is TGTGCCAGCAGTTTTCCAGGGGGAGGTGAGCAGTTCTTC. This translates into CASSFPGGGEQFF.

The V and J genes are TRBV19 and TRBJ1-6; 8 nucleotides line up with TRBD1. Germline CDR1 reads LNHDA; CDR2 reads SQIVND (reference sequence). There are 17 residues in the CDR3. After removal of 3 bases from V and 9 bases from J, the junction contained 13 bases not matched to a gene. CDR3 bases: TGTGCCAGTAGTATGGGTGGGCAGGGGGCGTTCGTTTCACCCCTCCACTTT. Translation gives CASSMGGQGAFVSPLHF.

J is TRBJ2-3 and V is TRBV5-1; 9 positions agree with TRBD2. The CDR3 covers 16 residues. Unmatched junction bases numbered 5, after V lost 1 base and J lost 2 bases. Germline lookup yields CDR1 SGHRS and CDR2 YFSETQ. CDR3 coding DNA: TGCGCCAGCAGCTTGCTTAGCGGGGGTTTCACAGATACGCAGTATTTT. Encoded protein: CASSLLSGGFTDTQYF.

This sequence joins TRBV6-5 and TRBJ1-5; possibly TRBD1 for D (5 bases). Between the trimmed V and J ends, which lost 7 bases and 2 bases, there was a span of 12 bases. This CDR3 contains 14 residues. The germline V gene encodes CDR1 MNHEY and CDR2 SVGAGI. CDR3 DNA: TGTGCCAGCACCTGGGGGGGAGGCAATCAGCCCCAGCATTTT. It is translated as CASTWGGGNQPQHF.

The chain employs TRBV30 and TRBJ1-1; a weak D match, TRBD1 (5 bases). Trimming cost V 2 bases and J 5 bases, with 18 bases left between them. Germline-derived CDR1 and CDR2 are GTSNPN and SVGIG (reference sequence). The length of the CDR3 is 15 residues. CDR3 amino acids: CAWSLGGVGGTEAFF. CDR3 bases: TGTGCCTGGAGTCTCGGGGGGGTAGGTGGAACTGAAGCTTTCTTT.

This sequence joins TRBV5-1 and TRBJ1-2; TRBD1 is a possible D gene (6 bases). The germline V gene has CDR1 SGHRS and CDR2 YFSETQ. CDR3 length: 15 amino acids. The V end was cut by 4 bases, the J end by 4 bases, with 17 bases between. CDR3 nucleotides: TGCGCCAGCAGCACCGGGACAAGGGGAGTCTATGGCTACACCTTC. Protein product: CASSTGTRGVYGYTF.

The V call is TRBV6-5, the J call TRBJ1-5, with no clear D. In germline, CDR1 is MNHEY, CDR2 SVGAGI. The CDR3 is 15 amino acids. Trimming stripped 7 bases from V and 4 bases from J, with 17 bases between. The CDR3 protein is CASMTGNANNQPQHF. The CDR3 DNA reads TGTGCCAGCATGACCGGGAACGCTAATAATCAGCCCCAGCATTTT.

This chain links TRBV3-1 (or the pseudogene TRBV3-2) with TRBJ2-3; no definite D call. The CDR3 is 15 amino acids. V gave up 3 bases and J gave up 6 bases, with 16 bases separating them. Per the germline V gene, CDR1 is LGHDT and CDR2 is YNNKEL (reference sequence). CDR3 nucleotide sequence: TGTGCCAGCAGCCAGTCTCCTAGGAGATGGGATACGCAGTATTTT. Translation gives CASSQSPRRWDTQYF.

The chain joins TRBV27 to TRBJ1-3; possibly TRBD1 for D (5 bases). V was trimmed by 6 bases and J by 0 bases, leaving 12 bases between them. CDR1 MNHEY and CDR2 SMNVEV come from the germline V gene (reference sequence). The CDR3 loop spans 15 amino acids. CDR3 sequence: CASRPGGTSGNTIYF. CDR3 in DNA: TGTGCCAGCAGGCCGGGGGGGACCTCTGGAAACACCATATATTTT.

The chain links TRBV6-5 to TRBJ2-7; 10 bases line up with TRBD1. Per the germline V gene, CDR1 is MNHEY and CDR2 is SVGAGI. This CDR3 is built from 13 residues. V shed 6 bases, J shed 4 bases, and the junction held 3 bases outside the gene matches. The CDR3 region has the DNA TGTGCCAGCAGGGGACAGGGGAAATACGAGCAGTACTTC. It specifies CASRGQGKYEQYF.

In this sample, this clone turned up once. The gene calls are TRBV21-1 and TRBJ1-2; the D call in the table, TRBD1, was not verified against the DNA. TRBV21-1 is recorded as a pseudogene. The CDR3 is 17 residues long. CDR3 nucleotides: TGTGCCAGCAGCAATGGGGACAGGGGGCCGGGGAGCTATGGCTACACCTTC. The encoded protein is CASSNGDRGPGSYGYTF.

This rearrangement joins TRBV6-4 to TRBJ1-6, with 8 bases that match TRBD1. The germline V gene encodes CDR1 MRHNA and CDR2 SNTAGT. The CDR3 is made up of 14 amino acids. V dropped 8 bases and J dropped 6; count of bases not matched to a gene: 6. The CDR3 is CASSRTGSNSPLHF. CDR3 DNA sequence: TGTGCCAGCTCCCGGACAGGGTCTAATTCACCCCTCCACTTT.

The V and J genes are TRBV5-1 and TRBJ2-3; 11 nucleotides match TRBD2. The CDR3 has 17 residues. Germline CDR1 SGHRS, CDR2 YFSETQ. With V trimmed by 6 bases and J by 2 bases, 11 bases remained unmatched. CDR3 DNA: TGCGCCAGCACCCTACTATTAGCGGGGGGGACCACAGATACGCAGTATTTT. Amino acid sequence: CASTLLLAGGTTDTQYF.

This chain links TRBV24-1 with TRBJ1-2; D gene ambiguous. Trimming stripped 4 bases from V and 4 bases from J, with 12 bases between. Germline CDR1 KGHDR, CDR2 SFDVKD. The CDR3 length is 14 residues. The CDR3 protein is CATSEDSNVYGYTF. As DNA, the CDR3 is TGTGCCACCAGTGAGGACTCTAATGTCTATGGCTACACCTTC.

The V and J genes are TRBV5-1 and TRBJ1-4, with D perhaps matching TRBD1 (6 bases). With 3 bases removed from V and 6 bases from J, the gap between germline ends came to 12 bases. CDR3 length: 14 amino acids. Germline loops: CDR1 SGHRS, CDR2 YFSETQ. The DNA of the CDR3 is TGCGCCAGCAGCTCGGGGGGGCCTTATGAAAAACTGTTTTTT. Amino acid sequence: CASSSGGPYEKLFF.